The 19 T cell receptor beta chains reported below all come from one sample, sequenced in a study of T cell repertoires in cytomegalovirus infection. TCRdb called the reads again in MiXCR, with one record for every CDR3 protein. In the table there are roughly 140,000 distinct CDR3 sequences, 23% of which are singletons. The specimen sequenced was PBMCs. The receptor set was obtained from a human donor in good health (CMV status not recorded). Some clones in this sample may be carry-over from other donors' samples.

The gene calls are TRBV5-4 and TRBJ2-2, with D unresolved. With 0 bases removed from V and 0 bases from J, the gap between germline ends came to 3 bases. Germline CDR1 is SGHNT and CDR2 is YYREEE (reference sequence). This CDR3 comprises 14 residues. The CDR3 loop is CASSLGSNTGELFF. DNA of the CDR3: TGTGCCAGCAGCTTGGGGTCGAACACCGGGGAGCTGTTTTTT.

This clonotype was recorded a few times. The chain joins TRBV14 to TRBJ2-1; the D gene is possibly TRBD1 (5 bases). The germline V gene has CDR1 SGHDN and CDR2 FVKESK. The V end was cut by 0 bases, the J end by 8 bases, with 8 bases between. CDR3 length: 13 amino acids. CDR3: CASSQEPGYEQFF. For the CDR3, the DNA is TGTGCCAGCAGCCAAGAGCCAGGGTATGAGCAGTTCTTC. The full variable domain, in which reference TRBV14 and TRBJ2-1 provide the parts outside the CDR3, is EAGVTQFPSHSVIEKGQTVTLRCDPISGHDNLYWYRRVMGKEIKFLLHFVKESKQDESGMPNNRFLAERTGGTYSTLKVQPAELEDSGVYFCASSQEPGYEQFFGPGTRLTVL.

The rearrangement uses TRBV30 and TRBJ2-1; D might be TRBD1 (7 bases). Germline lookup yields CDR1 GTSNPN and CDR2 SVGIG (reference sequence). The CDR3 is 16 residues long. Trimming pared 2 bases from V and 1 base from J, leaving 15 bases between. In DNA, the CDR3 is TGTGCCTGGAGTTCAGGAGGGGGCCCATCCTACAATGAGCAGTTCTTC. This codes for CAWSSGGGPSYNEQFF.

This clonotype has just a few counts. The chain carries TRBV12-3 or TRBV12-4 and TRBJ2-7; D remains unclear. This CDR3 region has 18 residues. The V end lost 2 bases, the J end lost 0 bases, and 20 bases lay between the germline ends. The CDR3 nucleotides are TGTGCCAGCAGTTTATCGGTTGTGCAGTGGGGTGACTCCTACGAGCAGTACTTC. This encodes CASSLSVVQWGDSYEQYF.

The V and J genes are TRBV7-9 and TRBJ2-1, with unresolved D. The CDR3 length is 12 residues. V shed 5 bases and J shed 6 bases, with 8 bases lying between them. Germline V gene data show CDR1 as SEHNR and CDR2 as FQNEAQ (reference sequence). CDR3 protein: CASSPLRNEQFF. Here the CDR3 DNA reads TGTGCCAGCAGCCCCCTACGCAATGAGCAGTTCTTC.

This clonotype was counted between two and nine times. CDR3 sequence reads: CASSLGAPTEKLFF. The CDR3 DNA reads TGTGCCAGCAGTTTGGGGGCGCCGACTGAAAAACTGTTTTTT. This chain connects TRBV28 to TRBJ1-4; maybe TRBD1 (6 bases). This CDR3 comprises 14 residues. V lost 3 bases, J lost 7 bases, and 12 bases lay in between. Germline loops: CDR1 MDHEN, CDR2 SYDVKM.

The J gene is TRBJ1-1, the V gene TRBV7-2; D might be TRBD1 (6 bases). The germline CDR1 and CDR2 sequences are SGHTA and FQGNSA. CDR3 length: 14 residues. With 5 bases removed from V and 1 base from J, the gap between germline ends came to 11 bases. CDR3 in DNA: TGTGCCAGCAGCGTAACAGGGACGAACACTGAAGCTTTCTTT. This gives the protein CASSVTGTNTEAFF.

In the case of this clonotype: Being one base from a much bigger clone, this may be a read error. The V call is TRBV7-2, the J call TRBJ2-2; 9 positions match TRBD2. Per germline, CDR1 SGHTA and CDR2 FQGNSA. J gave up 6 bases and V 3 bases, and 2 bases lay outside the gene matches. This CDR3 has 14 amino acids. Here the CDR3 DNA reads TGTACCAGCAGCTTGTTAGCGGGAGCCGGGGAGCTGTTTTTT. The encoded protein is CTSSLLAGAGELFF.

This clonotype was seen repeatedly, ten times or more. The chain is built from TRBV28 and TRBJ2-1, with TRBD2 matching 10 bases. Unmatched junction bases numbered 4, after V lost 2 bases and J lost 6 bases. Germline loops: CDR1 MDHEN, CDR2 SYDVKM. The CDR3 contains 15 residues. CDR3: CASSLAASGSNEQFF. CDR3 DNA: TGTGCCAGCAGTTTAGCGGCTAGCGGGAGCAATGAGCAGTTCTTC. The entire variable domain, with the rest obtained from reference TRBV28 and TRBJ2-1, is as follows: DVKVTQSSRYLVKRTGEKVFLECVQDMDHENMFWYRQDPGLGLRLIYFSYDVKMKEKGDIPEGYSVSREKKERFSLILESASTNQTSMYLCASSLAASGSNEQFFGPGTRLTVL.

The chain couples TRBV29-1 to TRBJ1-2; tentative D call: TRBD1 (5 bases). Germline loops: CDR1 SQVTM, CDR2 ANQGSEA. Trimming took 5 bases from V and 3 from J, leaving 13 bases between them. The length of the CDR3 is 13 residues. The CDR3 DNA reads as TGCAGCGTTATCAAAGGGGAGGACTATGGCTACACCTTC. Translation: CSVIKGEDYGYTF.

This rearrangement joins TRBV20-1 to TRBJ2-7; 11 bases match TRBD2. Trimming cost V 6 bases and J 2 bases; bases outside gene matches: 21. In germline, CDR1 is DFQATT, CDR2 SNEGSKA (reference sequence). There are 19 residues in the CDR3. The CDR3 here is CSAPDRNGVRLAGTYEQYF. CDR3 nucleotides: TGCAGTGCCCCCGATCGCAACGGGGTCCGACTAGCGGGAACCTACGAGCAGTACTTC.

This chain joins TRBV12-3 or TRBV12-4 and TRBJ1-5, with 8 bases identical to TRBD1. V lost 3 bases and J lost 3; bases outside the gene matches: 1. The length of the CDR3 is 14 residues. The CDR3 nucleotides read TGTGCCAGCAGTTTGGACAGGGACAATCAGCCCCAGCATTTT. It codes for CASSLDRDNQPQHF.

This clonotype was observed a handful of times. This chain links TRBV14 with TRBJ1-6; D gene unclear. This CDR3 comprises 14 residues. Germline lookup yields CDR1 SGHDN and CDR2 FVKESK. Trimming removed 0 bases from V and 14 bases from J, with 14 bases in between. CDR3 loop: CASSQELMASALHF. The CDR3 coding sequence is TGTGCCAGCAGCCAAGAGTTGATGGCCTCGGCCCTCCACTTT.

This clonotype was seen a few times. The chain carries TRBV30 and TRBJ2-4; D could derive from TRBD1 or TRBD2 (5 bases each). Between the trimmed V and J ends, which lost 2 bases and 0 bases, there was a span of 14 bases. The CDR3 is made up of 16 amino acids. From germline, CDR1 is GTSNPN and CDR2 SVGIG (reference sequence). CDR3 loop: CAWSPPGLLAKNIQYF. CDR3 bases: TGTGCCTGGAGTCCCCCGGGGCTTCTAGCCAAAAACATTCAGTACTTC.

In its sample, this clonotype was seen many times. The rearrangement uses TRBV7-2 and TRBJ1-4; D perhaps matches TRBD1 (6 bases). Trimming took 5 bases from V and 8 from J, leaving 21 bases between them. This CDR3 region has 16 residues. The V gene's germline CDR1 is SGHTA and CDR2 FQGNSA. Here the CDR3 reads CASSKGIQGNYEKLFF. The DNA for the CDR3 is TGTGCCAGCAGCAAAGGAATTCAGGGGAACTACGAAAAACTGTTTTTT.

At least ten counts were recorded for this clonotype. The chain carries TRBV7-2 and TRBJ1-2; 8 nucleotides line up with TRBD1. The CDR3 runs 16 residues. The junction had 12 bases not matched to a gene; V was cut back by 5 bases and J by 4 bases. The germline V gene has CDR1 SGHTA and CDR2 FQGNSA. The DNA of the CDR3 is TGTGCCAGCAGCCCTTACCGGGACAGGACCGCCTATGGCTACACCTTC. This codes for CASSPYRDRTAYGYTF. The whole variable domain, remainder taken from reference TRBV7-2 and TRBJ1-2, is GAGVSQSPSNKVTEKGKDVELRCDPISGHTALYWYRQSLGQGLEFLIYFQGNSAPDKSGLPSDRFSAERTGGSVSTLTIQRTQQEDSAVYLCASSPYRDRTAYGYTFGSGTRLTVV.

This sequence joins TRBV7-2 and TRBJ2-7; D is unclear. The germline V gene encodes CDR1 SGHTA and CDR2 FQGNSA. V lost 6 bases, J lost 3 bases, and 12 bases lay in between. CDR3 length: 13 amino acids. The CDR3 sequence: CASRAQEHYEQYF. CDR3 sequence (DNA): TGTGCCAGCAGGGCGCAGGAGCACTACGAGCAGTACTTC. Together with reference TRBV7-2 and TRBJ2-7, the CDR3 gives the full variable domain: GAGVSQSPSNKVTEKGKDVELRCDPISGHTALYWYRQSLGQGLEFLIYFQGNSAPDKSGLPSDRFSAERTGGSVSTLTIQRTQQEDSAVYLCASRAQEHYEQYFGPGTRLTVT.

This rearrangement joins TRBV19 to TRBJ1-4; D unresolved. The CDR3 spans 16 residues. Germline assignment: CDR1 LNHDA and CDR2 SQIVND (reference sequence). Trimming removed 6 bases at V and 0 bases at J, with 14 bases between. The CDR3 loop reads CASRPRDVATNEKLFF. The CDR3 DNA reads as TGTGCCAGTAGGCCACGCGACGTTGCAACTAATGAAAAACTGTTTTTT.

The chain joins TRBV19 to TRBJ1-5; D perhaps matches TRBD1 (6 bases). V was trimmed by 5 bases and J by 2 bases, leaving 22 bases between them. The germline V gene has CDR1 LNHDA and CDR2 SQIVND (reference sequence). The CDR3 has 18 amino acids. CDR3 bases: TGTGCCAGTAGTCCCGACCGCTCGACAGGAGGAGGCAATCAGCCCCAGCATTTT. Protein product: CASSPDRSTGGGNQPQHF.